This TCR beta chain was retrieved from a study of cytomegalovirus exposure and HLA in healthy donors. Study results and caveats: The majority of TCR sequences were rare, yet some public TCRs appeared in many donors. A likely sequencing artifact accounted for one observed cluster of highly shared sequence variants.

Both 60 Vbeta primers and 13 Jbeta primers went into the PCR. Method: immunoSEQ multiplex PCR; TCRdb's copy keeps in-frame clones and lacks some. Of roughly 180,000 clones in the sample, 80% were seen once. This CDR3 has 17 amino acids. V was clipped by 0 bases and J by 4 bases, with 17 bases between them. Germline V gene lookup returns CDR1 LGHNT and CDR2 FRNRAP. Worth noting for this clone: Its antigen is unidentified.

The V and J genes are TRBV12-5 and TRBJ2-3, with a weak D call TRBD2 (5 bases). The sequence came from a girl aged 10 to 17 in good health and CMV-seropositive. The sequencing input was PBMCs. The CDR3, as DNA: TGTGCTAGTGGTTTGGTACTGGGTGGACGAGGGTCAGATACGCAGTATTTT. Its translation: CASGLVLGGRGSDTQYF.